One T cell receptor (beta chain) is described in this entry. This specimen comes from a study of blood T cell repertoires in COVID-19. Looking at the study overall: Nucleic acid was either cDNA or gDNA, and it came from T cells, B-cell-depleted T cells, or PBMCs.

Germline trimming cut 5 bases from V and 2 bases from J; bases unmatched to any gene: 15. This CDR3 contains 20 residues. Germline V lookup: CDR1 SGHRS, CDR2 YFSETQ. Using immunoSEQ multiplex PCR, the repertoire was profiled, and TCRdb retains in-frame clones only, with some absent. The sample records around 620,000 clones, approximately 90% being singletons. The chain links TRBV5-1 to TRBJ2-6; 11 bases match TRBD1. This receptor was obtained from a woman aged 18-29 years with acute or convalescent COVID-19. Specimen: peripheral blood. CDR3 coding DNA: TGCGCCAGCAGTCGCGATGGGACAGGGGGGGCCTCGGCTGGGGCCAACGTCCTGACTTTC. Translation: CASSRDGTGGASAGANVLTF.